Below, one T cell receptor beta chain is given with its context. Its antigen is as yet unknown. A read error may produce the germline difference seen at one junction end. This record comes from a study of OX40 agonist ivuxolimab in advanced cancers. As for the study in general: Each patient was given ivuxolimab into a vein every 2 weeks, at 0.01 to 10 mg/kg. Findings and limits, study-wide: In a subset of nonresponders, normalized T-cell clonal expansion was also low. In the 0.1-3.0 mg/kg groups, partial responders showed among the lowest expansion. Expanded peripheral T cells had an undetermined antigen specificity.

Clones were read by immunoSEQ multiplex PCR, and TCRdb kept only the in-frame ones, dropping some. Among about 33,000 clones listed, 80% to 90% were seen once. Germline CDR1 SGHTA, CDR2 FQGNSA. This CDR3 contains 11 residues. The TCR was taken from an adult with an advanced solid tumor such as melanoma, head and neck, liver or kidney cancer. The input for sequencing was CD4+ or CD8+ T cells sorted from blood, taken in a trial of the OX40 agonist ivuxolimab. The V gene is TRBV7-2, the J gene TRBJ2-7, with TRBD1 as a possible D gene (6 bases). CDR3 protein: CASSGANRDPF. CDR3 bases: TGTGCCAGCAGCGGCGCCAACAGGGATCCTTTC.